These 5 T cell receptor beta chains were all obtained from the same sample, sequenced in a study of patients and donors after allogeneic stem cell transplantation. TCRdb re-called the RT-PCR reads through MiXCR, storing one row per CDR3 protein. The table lists under 200,000 distinct CDR3 sequences, about 30% of them singletons. The sample consisted of blood, either unsorted or a sorted T cell fraction (not recorded which). The receptor source for this set is a human donor who was either an allogeneic HSCT recipient or a stem cell or donor lymphocyte infusion donor (not recorded which). It is not recorded whose cells these are; they may come from a transplant donor.

This clonotype was detected only a few times. The V and J genes are TRBV18 and TRBJ2-1, with D perhaps TRBD2 (6 bases). The CDR3 spans 16 residues. Trimming pared 0 bases from V and 9 bases from J, leaving 18 bases between. Germline loops: CDR1 KGHSH, CDR2 LQKENI. CDR3 in amino acids: CASSPPRGGYDGEQFF. The CDR3 DNA is TGTGCCAGCTCACCACCGAGGGGAGGATACGACGGTGAGCAGTTCTTC.

In this sample, this clonotype turned up a few times. V is TRBV7-2 and J is TRBJ1-1; the D gene is possibly TRBD1 (5 bases). V dropped 2 bases and J dropped 5 bases, with 12 bases sitting between them. The CDR3 length is 14 residues. The germline CDR1 and CDR2 sequences are SGHTA and FQGNSA. CDR3 amino acids: CASSLWGIGTEAFF. The CDR3 bases are TGTGCCAGCAGCTTATGGGGGATCGGAACTGAAGCTTTCTTT.

This clonotype was detected a few times. The chain carries TRBV3-1 and TRBJ2-7; D ambiguous. V was shortened by 0 bases and J by 3 bases, with 12 bases between the two germline ends. The CDR3 has 15 amino acids. Per the germline V gene, CDR1 is LGHDT and CDR2 is YNNKEL (reference sequence). CDR3 residues: CASSQDSPGHYEQYF. CDR3 sequence (DNA): TGTGCCAGCAGCCAAGATAGTCCAGGCCACTACGAGCAGTACTTC.

The chain links TRBV12-3 or TRBV12-4 to TRBJ1-1; D ambiguous. CDR3 length: 13 residues. Trimming cost V 7 bases and J 1 base, with 10 bases left between them. CDR3 in DNA: TGTGCCAGCACCCCGAGAAGGAACACTGAAGCTTTCTTT. The encoded protein is CASTPRRNTEAFF.

This clonotype has just a few counts. The V call is TRBV4-3, the J call TRBJ1-1; perhaps TRBD1 as D (5 bases). This CDR3 has 14 amino acids. V lost 0 bases and J 4 bases, leaving 9 bases between the germline ends. From germline, CDR1 is LGHNA and CDR2 YSLEER. The CDR3 bases are TGCGCCAGCAGCCAAGACTCTGGGGGCACTGAAGCTTTCTTT. It translates to CASSQDSGGTEAFF.